This T cell receptor beta chain was sequenced for a study of T cell responses to AZD1222 COVID-19 vaccine. Study-wide results and limits: Clonal diversity was possibly underestimated; the donors were predominantly white British and more often female. The study found vaccine-associated CD4 TCRs spanning spike, dominant at 160-218 and 743-854. An increase in Spike-specific TCR breadth and depth was observed after two AZD1222 doses.

Germline CDR1 KGHDR, CDR2 SFDVKD. This CDR3 contains 13 residues. Trimming cost V 9 bases and J 5 bases; bases outside gene matches: 6. Profiling relied on immunoSEQ multiplex PCR, and the TCRdb table lists in-frame clones only, not all of them. The sample has more than 95,000 clones, roughly 90% seen once. Comment on this clone: Its target is not known.

The sample in question was peripheral blood, obtained on day 0 of AZD1222 vaccination. V is TRBV24-1 and J is TRBJ2-5, with 9 bases that match TRBD2. The clonotype originates from an adult in good health. The CDR3 spells CATAGGAVETQYF. CDR3 sequence (DNA): TGTGCCACCGCGGGGGGGGCGGTGGAGACCCAGTACTTC.